The clone carrying this T cell receptor (beta chain) was seen more than once but under ten times. What it recognizes is unknown. Reverse transcription of all isolated RNA meant that expressed TCRB transcripts were sequenced. Profiling relied on immunoSEQ multiplex PCR, and the TCRdb table lists in-frame clones only, not all of them. The repertoire holds a few hundred thousand clones, just over 20% seen once, with about 0.028% in the top ten. This entry is derived from a study of beta chain features in type 1 diabetes. Germline CDR1 and CDR2: SQVTM and ANQGSEA. The CDR3 has 12 amino acids. J was trimmed by 2 bases and V by 6 bases; bases with no gene match: 3. Study-wide results and caveats: Shortening of TCRB CDR3s, moderate but significant, appeared in all four CD4+ subsets of Type 1 diabetes patients.

The sequence was collected from a woman aged 35 to 49 with type 1 diabetes. The sample consisted of naive CD4+ T cells from blood. This rearrangement joins TRBV29-1 to TRBJ2-5; 7 bases map to TRBD2. This CDR3 is CSVRGLQETQYF. DNA for the CDR3: TGCAGCGTCCGGGGACTACAAGAGACCCAGTACTTC.